Listed here is a single T cell receptor beta chain. What it binds is not known. Staining for CD45RO/CCR7/CD25/CD127/CD95/CD27 allowed sorting of CD4+ naive, central memory, regulatory and stem cell-like memory cells. Of the isolated RNA, all was reverse transcribed, and so the sequenced material was expressed TCRB transcripts. The repertoire was sequenced with immunoSEQ multiplex PCR; TCRdb's copy has only in-frame clones and lacks some. The sample lists about 470,000 clones, over 25% seen once, with about 0.06% in the top ten. The data were taken from a study of beta chain features in type 1 diabetes. This CDR3 has 11 amino acids. V was trimmed by 7 bases and J by 6 bases, leaving 13 bases between them. Germline V gives CDR1 DFQATT, CDR2 SNEGSKA (reference sequence). Study results and limitations: Possibly, sequencing cDNA over-represented cells that had high TCR expression levels. The analysis here could not establish whether HLA type shapes TCRB rearrangement. Moderately but significantly shorter TCRB CDR3s were found in Type 1 diabetes patients in all four CD4+ subsets.

Sequenced material: naive CD4+ T cells from blood. The origin of this receptor is a man aged 18 to 29 in good health. The chain employs TRBV20-1 and TRBJ2-7, with D possibly matching TRBD2 (5 bases). The DNA of the CDR3 is TGCAGTGTTTTCGCAGGAGGCGAGCAGTACTTC. It is translated as CSVFAGGEQYF.